A selection of T cell receptor beta chains follows, all from one sample in a study of T cell clones after liver transplantation. The repertoire was sequenced with immunoSEQ multiplex PCR; TCRdb's copy has only in-frame clones and lacks some. Among tens of thousands of clones listed, roughly 90% were seen once. Here the sequenced sample was CD4+ T cells from blood, taken before liver transplant. The receptors derive from a human donor who received a liver transplant. CDR3s include the opening cysteine and the closing phenylalanine or tryptophan. Each record gives: D gene, V gene, CDR3 length, J gene, clone size, CDR3 DNA, CDR3 protein. D genes are given only for firm matches. Rows give clone size only sometimes, using once, few, many, or a class for an expanded clone.

d_gene: TRBD2; v_gene: TRBV11-2; len: 15; j_gene: TRBJ2-3; abundance: -; CDR3nt: TGTGCCAGCAGCTTAACTAGCGCAGGCACAGATACGCAGTATTTT; CDR3aa: CASSLTSAGTDTQYF
d_gene: -; v_gene: TRBV4-1; len: 13; j_gene: TRBJ2-3; abundance: -; CDR3nt: TGCGCCAGCAGCCGAGGCCGGGACACAGCGCAGTATTTT; CDR3aa: CASSRGRDTAQYF
d_gene: -; v_gene: TRBV5-1; len: 15; j_gene: TRBJ1-5; abundance: -; CDR3nt: TGCGCCAGCAGCTTGGACTCCCCACGGGATCAGCCCCAGCATTTT; CDR3aa: CASSLDSPRDQPQHF
d_gene: TRBD2; v_gene: TRBV2; len: 16; j_gene: TRBJ2-2; abundance: -; CDR3nt: TGTGCCAGCAGTTTGACCGGACTAGCGGGAGGCGGGGAGCTGTTTTTT; CDR3aa: CASSLTGLAGGGELFF
d_gene: TRBD1; v_gene: TRBV5-6; len: 15; j_gene: TRBJ1-1; abundance: -; CDR3nt: TGTGCCAGCAGCTTTCCCGGACAGGGCGACACTGAAGCTTTCTTT; CDR3aa: CASSFPGQGDTEAFF
d_gene: TRBD2; v_gene: TRBV10-3; len: 12; j_gene: TRBJ2-7; abundance: few; CDR3nt: TGTGCCATCAGACGGGAGGGGGGCGAGCAGTACTTC; CDR3aa: CAIRREGGEQYF
d_gene: -; v_gene: TRBV7-3; len: 16; j_gene: TRBJ2-3; abundance: -; CDR3nt: TGTGCCAGCAGCTCGCAAGCGGGCACGGGTACAGATACGCAGTATTTT; CDR3aa: CASSSQAGTGTDTQYF
d_gene: -; v_gene: TRBV2; len: 15; j_gene: TRBJ1-5; abundance: once; CDR3nt: TGTGCCAGCACAGCCGGACGAGATAGCAATCAGCCCCAGCATTTT; CDR3aa: CASTAGRDSNQPQHF
d_gene: -; v_gene: TRBV19; len: 14; j_gene: TRBJ2-3; abundance: -; CDR3nt: TGTGCCAGTACAGCGAGGATGAGCACAGATACGCAGTATTTT; CDR3aa: CASTARMSTDTQYF
d_gene: TRBD1; v_gene: TRBV29-1; len: 13; j_gene: TRBJ1-1; abundance: -; CDR3nt: TGCAGCGTTTACGGGACAGGGGCGACTGAAGCTTTCTTT; CDR3aa: CSVYGTGATEAFF
d_gene: -; v_gene: TRBV7-2; len: 12; j_gene: TRBJ2-3; abundance: -; CDR3nt: TGTGCCAGCAGCTCTTCCTCGGGCACGCAGTATTTT; CDR3aa: CASSSSSGTQYF
d_gene: TRBD2; v_gene: TRBV28; len: 14; j_gene: TRBJ2-7; abundance: -; CDR3nt: TGTGCATATGGGGTTAGCGGGAGGTCCTACGAGCAGTACTTC; CDR3aa: CAYGVSGRSYEQYF
d_gene: TRBD1; v_gene: TRBV6-5; len: 13; j_gene: TRBJ2-1; abundance: -; CDR3nt: TGTGCCAGCAGTTTCCGGGACAGGAATCGGCAGTTCTTC; CDR3aa: CASSFRDRNRQFF
d_gene: TRBD1; v_gene: TRBV28; len: 15; j_gene: TRBJ1-2; abundance: -; CDR3nt: TGTGCCAGCAGTCGGAGAGGCCAGGGGGACTATGGCTACACCTTC; CDR3aa: CASSRRGQGDYGYTF
d_gene: TRBD1; v_gene: TRBV7-2; len: 18; j_gene: TRBJ1-2; abundance: -; CDR3nt: TGTGCCAGCAGCTTTGGAGGGGACAGGGGTCTATCTAACTATGGCTACACCTTC; CDR3aa: CASSFGGDRGLSNYGYTF
d_gene: -; v_gene: TRBV4-3; len: 15; j_gene: TRBJ2-3; abundance: once; CDR3nt: TGCGCCAGCAGCCAAGTAGGGGGGGTTGGAGATACGCAGTATTTT; CDR3aa: CASSQVGGVGDTQYF
d_gene: -; v_gene: TRBV10-3; len: 13; j_gene: TRBJ1-1; abundance: -; CDR3nt: TGTGCCATCAGCCAGAGTACCAACACTGAAGCTTTCTTT; CDR3aa: CAISQSTNTEAFF
d_gene: -; v_gene: TRBV27; len: 17; j_gene: TRBJ2-7; abundance: -; CDR3nt: TGTGCCAGCAGGCCTCTTATTGCAACCAAACCACACTACGAGCAGTACTTC; CDR3aa: CASRPLIATKPHYEQYF
d_gene: TRBD1; v_gene: TRBV19; len: 17; j_gene: TRBJ1-1; abundance: -; CDR3nt: TGTGCCAGTAGCCATAACGCCCCGACAGGGGAGAACACTGAAGCTTTCTTT; CDR3aa: CASSHNAPTGENTEAFF
d_gene: -; v_gene: TRBV28; len: 15; j_gene: TRBJ1-2; abundance: -; CDR3nt: TGTGCCAGCAGTAGCCTGGGCGGAAATGAGTATGGCTACACCTTC; CDR3aa: CASSSLGGNEYGYTF
d_gene: -; v_gene: TRBV11-2; len: 14; j_gene: TRBJ1-2; abundance: -; CDR3nt: TGTGCCAGCAGTTTACAGGAAGCTAACTATGGCTACACCTTC; CDR3aa: CASSLQEANYGYTF
d_gene: TRBD1; v_gene: TRBV28; len: 17; j_gene: TRBJ1-5; abundance: -; CDR3nt: TGTGCCAGCAGTTTTGACAGGGGATGGATGGGCAATCAGCCCCAGCATTTT; CDR3aa: CASSFDRGWMGNQPQHF
d_gene: TRBD1; v_gene: TRBV7-8; len: 17; j_gene: TRBJ1-1; abundance: -; CDR3nt: TGTGCCAGCAGCTTAGTAACAGGGGGCCTGATGAACACTGAAGCTTTCTTT; CDR3aa: CASSLVTGGLMNTEAFF
d_gene: TRBD2; v_gene: TRBV7-2; len: 15; j_gene: TRBJ2-7; abundance: medium-sized; CDR3nt: TGTGCCAGCAGCTTAGATAGCGGGCGAGCATCCGAGCAGTACTTC; CDR3aa: CASSLDSGRASEQYF